This T cell receptor beta chain stems from a study of T cell responses to AZD1222 COVID-19 vaccine (dated by TCRdb to the early 2020s). With respect to the entire study: Because spike-specific TCR depth and breadth did not differ between the two schedules, AZD1222 recipients who got a second dose at roughly 4 weeks were pooled with those who got a second dose at roughly 12 weeks. TCR sequencing was performed for roughly 250 trial participants, of whom roughly 200 were given two doses of AZD1222 and around 25 were given two doses of MenACWY control vaccine. Trial participants were enrolled into age subgroups of 18-55, 56-69 and 70-plus years, which contained approximately 150, 30 and 60 TCR-sequenced participants, respectively. The paper's findings and limits, for the study overall: Conclusions about previously exposed vaccinees are limited, since just five or six AZD1222 recipients were seropositive for SARS-CoV-2 at baseline. Because no samples from the day 14 peak response were available, repertoires could be characterized only after the peak T cell response. Participants were mostly white British and included more females than males, and it was suggested by the authors that clonal diversity may have been underestimated. Reportedly, almost half of the unique spike-specific TCRs recognized epitopes lying outside the regions that are mutated in the B.1.351 and B.1.1.7 variants. The 56-69-year group was small, and its depth increase did not reach significance, likely because of low power. The whole spike protein was spanned by vaccine-associated CD4 TCRs, and dominant responses were seen in regions 160-218 and 743-854. After two AZD1222 doses, both the breadth and the depth of spike-specific TCRs were significantly higher than at day 0 and than in MenACWY recipients.

This clone was detected a few times. Its antigen remains undetermined. Per-base qualities were not stored, and no clone one base away is much larger. Other nucleotide sequences from this sample produce the same CDR3. Ends trimmed: V by 0 bases, J by 5 bases; bases unmatched to a gene: 0. The germline V gene encodes CDR1 GTSNPN and CDR2 SVGIG (reference sequence). The CDR3 has 13 amino acids, counting the end cysteine and phenylalanine. Solely the CDR3 DNA is kept, with 39 bases framed from the first base. The CDR3 regions of human TCRbeta chains were analyzed by immunosequencing. Concerning the study's data processing: TCRs in the repertoires were compared against a reference library of SARS-CoV-2-specific TCRs that had been generated with the MIRA antigen-specificity platform. Breadth was defined as the fraction of unique TCRs that were SARS-CoV-2-associated. Depth was defined as the fraction of total T cells that were SARS-CoV-2-associated. Using the MIRA data, each spike-specific TCR was assigned both to the spike region to which the TCR was reactive and to a CD4 or CD8 class. Log10-transformed breadth and depth values were compared by one-way ANOVA with Sidak's multiple comparisons tests. The source is immuneACCESS, and TCRdb retained only in-frame sequences with V and J called. Part of the clones is not carried over; for the studies checked, unresolved V genes explain less than half of this, and the remainder is unexplained. V and J calls and clone size come straight from that table; D and trimming were deduced from the DNA. This sample has approximately 90,000 clones in its table, and about nine tenths of those were observed once. The ten most abundant clones make up around 3% of the sample.

In light of the paper, this sample's time point label describes: baseline before first vaccination. Samples from vaccinated people were obtained from the UK trials COV001 and COV002, which included a single-blind randomized controlled phase 2/3 trial of AZD1222 (ChAdOx1 nCoV-19) in healthy adults. For TCRbeta chain sequencing, PBMC samples were collected from trial participants at day 0 and at day 28 after the second dose. The chain was built from TRBV30 and TRBJ1-5, with 8 central nucleotides matching TRBD1. The TCR comes from an adult in good health. Sequences were derived from peripheral blood, sampled on day 0 of AZD1222 vaccination. Here is the DNA: TGTGCCTGGAGTGTACAGGGGGATCAGCCCCAGCATTTT. This yields the protein CAWSVQGDQPQHF.